This T cell receptor beta chain came from a study of beta chain bispecific antibodies for T cell cancers. Overall study findings and caveats: In these mixed samples, most targeted TRBV reads derived from the leukemia cell line.

This clonotype was counted many times. Its antigen is unknown. TCRdb recomputed calls from the 5' RACE reads with MiXCR, one row per CDR3 protein. The sample has about 20,000 distinct CDR3 sequences; roughly 2.6% are singletons. Either OKT3 anti-CD3 antibody or CD3/CD28 beads expanded T cells from blood mononuclear cells over roughly three days. This CDR3 contains 14 residues. The germline V gene has CDR1 ENHRY and CDR2 SYGVKD. V was shortened by 5 bases and J by 2 bases, with 13 bases between the two germline ends. The sequence derives from a human donor in good health. Some clones in this sample may be carry-over from other donors' samples. The chain employs TRBV10-3 and TRBJ2-7, with D tentatively TRBD2 (6 bases). The sequencing sample was made of healthy donor T cells cultured with leukemia cells. The CDR3 nucleotides read TGTGCCATCAGTACAGCGGAGGGTACCTACGAGCAGTACTTC. It codes for CAISTAEGTYEQYF.